Listed below are T cell receptor beta chains from one sample, sequenced in a study of T-cell memory formation after mild COVID-19. TCRdb passed the 5' RACE reads through MiXCR, listing each CDR3 protein once. The sample records approximately 100,000 distinct CDR3 sequences, over 8.5% being singletons. The sample was PBMCs or a T cell subset sorted from them (not recorded which). These receptors came from a man in his late teens or twenties who had mild COVID-19 (a few samples of this study predate the infection). Cell type and time point are not known. The CDR3 runs from the conserved cysteine through the conserved F or W. The order of the fields is V gene, CDR3 length, clone size, D gene, J gene, CDR3 DNA, CDR3 protein. The D gene is left open where the match is weak. Clone size is shown for a subset of rows, as once, few, many or a class of expanded clone.

v_gene: TRBV19
len: 16
abundance: -
d_gene: TRBD2
j_gene: TRBJ2-2
CDR3nt: TGTGCCAGTAGTATACTCCTGGGACTAGCCGACGGGGAGCTGTTTTTT
CDR3aa: CASSILLGLADGELFF

v_gene: TRBV29-1
len: 13
abundance: few
d_gene: TRBD2
j_gene: TRBJ2-7
CDR3nt: TGCAGCGTTGAACCTAGCGGGACCTACGAGCAGTACTTC
CDR3aa: CSVEPSGTYEQYF

v_gene: TRBV10-3
len: 14
abundance: -
d_gene: TRBD2
j_gene: TRBJ2-1
CDR3nt: TGTGCCATCGGAACGGGGGGGTCCGTCAATGAGCAGTTCTTC
CDR3aa: CAIGTGGSVNEQFF

v_gene: TRBV4-1
len: 16
abundance: -
d_gene: -
j_gene: TRBJ2-2
CDR3nt: TGCGCCAGCAGCCAAGGTCCGGGGGGCCCCACCGGGGAGCTGTTTTTT
CDR3aa: CASSQGPGGPTGELFF

v_gene: TRBV4-2
len: 20
abundance: -
d_gene: TRBD2
j_gene: TRBJ2-1
CDR3nt: TGTGCCAGCAGCACGGGGGGGGCTAGCGGGGTATCGGTTTGGTACAATGAGCAGTTCTTC
CDR3aa: CASSTGGASGVSVWYNEQFF

v_gene: TRBV27
len: 13
abundance: -
d_gene: -
j_gene: TRBJ1-2
CDR3nt: TGTGCCAGCAGTTTATTATCGGGGAATGGCTACACCTTC
CDR3aa: CASSLLSGNGYTF

v_gene: TRBV7-3
len: 16
abundance: -
d_gene: -
j_gene: TRBJ2-3
CDR3nt: TGTGCCAGCAGCCCCCTGGGGGGCCCGACCACAGATACGCAGTATTTT
CDR3aa: CASSPLGGPTTDTQYF

v_gene: TRBV6-2/TRBV6-3
len: 13
abundance: -
d_gene: -
j_gene: TRBJ1-1
CDR3nt: TGTGCCAGCACCGTAGTCCTGAACACTGAAGCTTTCTTT
CDR3aa: CASTVVLNTEAFF

v_gene: TRBV5-1
len: 15
abundance: few
d_gene: -
j_gene: TRBJ2-5
CDR3nt: TGCGCCAGCAGCTGGGACCGCCTAGGTCAAGAGACCCAGTACTTC
CDR3aa: CASSWDRLGQETQYF

v_gene: TRBV7-2
len: 13
abundance: -
d_gene: -
j_gene: TRBJ1-2
CDR3nt: TGTGCCAGCAGCCACAATCCACCCTATGGCTACACCTTC
CDR3aa: CASSHNPPYGYTF

v_gene: TRBV7-2
len: 15
abundance: -
d_gene: -
j_gene: TRBJ2-1
CDR3nt: TGTGCCAGCAGCTTAGATCCGGTCGCCTACAATGAGCAGTTCTTC
CDR3aa: CASSLDPVAYNEQFF

v_gene: TRBV6-5
len: 16
abundance: few
d_gene: -
j_gene: TRBJ2-4
CDR3nt: TGTGCCAGCAGCCCGGTGGGGGGGCGATGGGGAAACATTCAGTACTTC
CDR3aa: CASSPVGGRWGNIQYF

v_gene: TRBV6-5
len: 13
abundance: -
d_gene: -
j_gene: TRBJ1-2
CDR3nt: TGTGCCAGCAGTTTCGGACCTTCAAATGACTACACCTTC
CDR3aa: CASSFGPSNDYTF

v_gene: TRBV4-3
len: 14
abundance: -
d_gene: -
j_gene: TRBJ2-5
CDR3nt: TGCGCCAGCAGTCAGGGACTTATACAAGAGACCCAGTACTTC
CDR3aa: CASSQGLIQETQYF

v_gene: TRBV13
len: 17
abundance: many
d_gene: TRBD2
j_gene: TRBJ2-3
CDR3nt: TGTGCCAGCAGCTCTACTGGACTAGCGGGATTCACAGATACGCAGTATTTT
CDR3aa: CASSSTGLAGFTDTQYF

v_gene: TRBV11-2
len: 16
abundance: many
d_gene: TRBD2
j_gene: TRBJ2-3
CDR3nt: TGTGCCAGCAGCTCGACTAGCGGGGCACCCACAGATACGCAGTATTTT
CDR3aa: CASSSTSGAPTDTQYF

v_gene: TRBV5-8
len: 15
abundance: few
d_gene: -
j_gene: TRBJ2-7
CDR3nt: TGTGCCAGCAGCTTCGGCAGGGGTGAACCCTACGAGCAGTACTTC
CDR3aa: CASSFGRGEPYEQYF

v_gene: TRBV2
len: 16
abundance: few
d_gene: -
j_gene: TRBJ2-2
CDR3nt: TGTGCCAGCAGTGAATTGGGGGGCGCGGGCACCGGGGAGCTGTTTTTT
CDR3aa: CASSELGGAGTGELFF

v_gene: TRBV7-8
len: 12
abundance: -
d_gene: -
j_gene: TRBJ1-2
CDR3nt: TGTGCCAGCAGCTTAGGCAGTAGGAGCTACACCTTC
CDR3aa: CASSLGSRSYTF

v_gene: TRBV12-3/TRBV12-4
len: 15
abundance: -
d_gene: TRBD1
j_gene: TRBJ2-2
CDR3nt: TGTGCCACCACCACCCGGGACAGTTTCCCCGGGGAGCTGTTTTTT
CDR3aa: CATTTRDSFPGELFF

v_gene: TRBV6-2/TRBV6-3
len: 14
abundance: -
d_gene: -
j_gene: TRBJ1-1
CDR3nt: TGTGCCAGCACCTCGGGTGGATTGGCCTCCGAAGCTTTCTTT
CDR3aa: CASTSGGLASEAFF

v_gene: TRBV7-9
len: 16
abundance: -
d_gene: TRBD2
j_gene: TRBJ2-5
CDR3nt: TGTGCCAGCAGCCCCCGCCCCGGGACTAGGGAAGAGACCCAGTACTTC
CDR3aa: CASSPRPGTREETQYF

v_gene: TRBV7-9
len: 14
abundance: -
d_gene: TRBD2
j_gene: TRBJ2-1
CDR3nt: TGTGCCAGCAGCCAGAGCGGGGGCTACAATGAGCAGTTCTTC
CDR3aa: CASSQSGGYNEQFF

v_gene: TRBV6-5
len: 17
abundance: -
d_gene: -
j_gene: TRBJ1-3
CDR3nt: TGTGCCAGCAGTTCCGGGGAGGCGCGATACTCTGGAAACACCATATATTTT
CDR3aa: CASSSGEARYSGNTIYF

v_gene: TRBV6-6
len: 11
abundance: -
d_gene: -
j_gene: TRBJ2-3
CDR3nt: TGTGCCAGCAGTTTTATGGATACGCAGTATTTT
CDR3aa: CASSFMDTQYF

v_gene: TRBV28
len: 18
abundance: few
d_gene: TRBD1
j_gene: TRBJ1-4
CDR3nt: TGTGCCAGCAGTTTACCCGGGACAGCTCCCAATGCTAATGAAAAACTGTTTTTT
CDR3aa: CASSLPGTAPNANEKLFF

v_gene: TRBV27
len: 17
abundance: few
d_gene: TRBD1
j_gene: TRBJ2-6
CDR3nt: TGTGCCAGCAGTCCGAGGGACAGCTTCTCTGGGGCCAACGTCCTGACTTTC
CDR3aa: CASSPRDSFSGANVLTF

v_gene: TRBV7-9
len: 16
abundance: few
d_gene: -
j_gene: TRBJ2-3
CDR3nt: TGTGCCAGCAGCTTAGTAAGTTCGGGGTCCACAGATACGCAGTATTTT
CDR3aa: CASSLVSSGSTDTQYF

v_gene: TRBV9
len: 15
abundance: few
d_gene: -
j_gene: TRBJ2-2
CDR3nt: TGTGCCAGCAGCGTAGAGGGGTCCGGCACCGGGGAGCTGTTTTTT
CDR3aa: CASSVEGSGTGELFF

v_gene: TRBV10-3
len: 14
abundance: -
d_gene: -
j_gene: TRBJ2-7
CDR3nt: TGTGCCATCAGTGATGGAGGGCGACCTCACGAGCAGTACTTC
CDR3aa: CAISDGGRPHEQYF

v_gene: TRBV5-4
len: 15
abundance: few
d_gene: TRBD1
j_gene: TRBJ1-1
CDR3nt: TGTGCCAGCAGCCCGGGGCCAGGGGGGAACACTGAAGCTTTCTTT
CDR3aa: CASSPGPGGNTEAFF

v_gene: TRBV29-1
len: 12
abundance: -
d_gene: TRBD2
j_gene: TRBJ2-2
CDR3nt: TGCAGCTCGGGGGGACGGTCCGGGGAGCTGTTTTTT
CDR3aa: CSSGGRSGELFF

v_gene: TRBV27
len: 12
abundance: -
d_gene: -
j_gene: TRBJ1-2
CDR3nt: TGTGCCAGCAGCGCGGGTGGCTATGGCTACACCTTC
CDR3aa: CASSAGGYGYTF